Following are 21 T cell receptor beta chains from one sample sequenced in a study of beta chain features in type 1 diabetes. Regarding the study as a whole: TCRB CDR3 length was moderately but significantly reduced in all four CD4+ subsets of Type 1 diabetes patients.

These receptors have no identified antigens. Every bit of the isolated RNA underwent reverse transcription, so sequencing read expressed TCRB transcripts. Generated by immunoSEQ multiplex PCR, the TCRdb table keeps only in-frame clones and is missing some. This table holds a few hundred thousand clones, about 15% found once. The sample consisted of naive CD4+ T cells from blood. These TCRs come from a man aged 18-30 years with type 1 diabetes.

In its sample, this clone was seen a few times. The CDR3 DNA sequence: TGCGCCAGCAGCTTAACTACAGGGCTGGGACAGCCCCAGCATTTT. Protein product: CASSLTTGLGQPQHF. The chain couples TRBV5-1 to TRBJ1-5, with D possibly being TRBD1 (6 bases). Trimming removed 2 bases from V and 7 bases from J, with 16 bases in between. The CDR3 is 15 residues long. CDR1 and CDR2 from the germline V gene are SGHRS and YFSETQ.

Only a few counts were recorded for this clone. Other DNA sequences of this sample code for an identical CDR3. The rearrangement joins TRBV7-9 to TRBJ2-3; 7 nucleotides align to TRBD1. The CDR3 spans 14 residues. CDR1 and CDR2 from the germline V gene are SEHNR and FQNEAQ (reference sequence). Losses at the gene ends were 5 bases for V and 2 bases for J; bases not matched to a gene: 4. CDR3 in amino acids: CASSLGQFTDTQYF. CDR3 DNA: TGTGCCAGCAGCCTGGGACAGTTCACAGATACGCAGTATTTT.

The CDR3 DNA follows: TGTGCCAGCAGGGGCCGACCGGACAGAGACTATGGCTACACCTTC. It specifies CASRGRPDRDYGYTF. The chain couples TRBV7-9 to TRBJ1-2; a weak D match, TRBD1 (6 bases). Trimming cost V 6 bases and J 3 bases, with 17 bases left between them. CDR3 length: 15 residues. CDR1 and CDR2 (germline): SEHNR, FQNEAQ (reference sequence).

This clone was picked up a small number of times. This chain connects TRBV7-9 to TRBJ2-6; D unclear. This CDR3 is 19 amino acids long. Looked up from germline, CDR1 is SEHNR and CDR2 is FQNEAQ (reference sequence). The germline V and J ends were trimmed by 3 bases and 1 base, with 19 bases remaining between them. DNA for the CDR3: TGTGCCAGCAGCTTGAATCCTCGAGGTACGTCGTCTGGGGCCAACGTCCTGACTTTC. Its translation: CASSLNPRGTSSGANVLTF.

This clone was counted a few times. The chain has TRBV18 and TRBJ1-1; no reliable D call. V was pared by 11 bases and J by 1 base, with 14 bases between. Germline CDR1 KGHSH, CDR2 LQKENI. This CDR3 has 13 residues. The CDR3 coding sequence is TGTGCCGGTCGGTCGGGTTCGAACACTGAAGCTTTCTTT. Amino acids: CAGRSGSNTEAFF.

The rearrangement links TRBV6-5 to TRBJ2-7; D is perhaps TRBD1 (5 bases). Germline V CDR1 and CDR2: MNHEY, SVGAGI. V was pared by 5 bases and J by 6 bases, with 14 bases between. This CDR3 spans 13 amino acids. This CDR3 is CASSGQGVREQYF. The CDR3 coding sequence is TGTGCCAGCAGTGGGCAGGGTGTACGCGAGCAGTACTTC.

This chain joins TRBV5-6 and TRBJ1-1, with D possibly being TRBD1 (6 bases). CDR1 and CDR2 from the germline V gene are SGHDT and YYEEEE. There are 16 residues in the CDR3. Trimming shortened V by 6 bases and J by 2 bases, and 20 bases separated the two germline ends. The CDR3 sequence: CASTQDSTGSNTEAFF. The CDR3 DNA is TGTGCCAGCACCCAGGACTCGACAGGATCAAACACTGAAGCTTTCTTT.

This clone has just a few counts. The chain has TRBV11-2 and TRBJ2-5; D not resolved. Trimming stripped 2 bases from V and 0 bases from J, with 7 bases between. The CDR3 extends over 14 amino acids. CDR1 and CDR2 from the germline V gene are SGHAT and FQNNGV. The CDR3 spells CASSLQIHQETQYF. The CDR3 coding sequence is TGTGCCAGCAGCTTACAGATACACCAAGAGACCCAGTACTTC. The full variable domain, its missing parts supplied by reference TRBV11-2 and TRBJ2-5, is EAGVAQSPRYKIIEKRQSVAFWCNPISGHATLYWYQQILGQGPKLLIQFQNNGVVDDSQLPKDRFSAERLKGVDSTLKIQPAKLEDSAVYLCASSLQIHQETQYFGPGTRLLVL.

V usage is TRBV4-3 and J usage is TRBJ1-4; TRBD1 matches at 8 bases. The CDR3 sequence is 14 residues long. V dropped 4 bases and J dropped 4; count of bases not matched to a gene: 2. Germline CDR1 and CDR2: LGHNA and YSLEER. In DNA form, the CDR3 reads TGCGCCAGCAGCCCGGACAGGGATAATGAAAAACTGTTTTTT. Translating it yields CASSPDRDNEKLFF.

The chain is built from TRBV5-4 and TRBJ2-1, with TRBD2 matching over 10 bases. V trimming: 0 bases; J trimming: 9 bases; junction bases outside the gene matches: 12. Germline assignment: CDR1 SGHNT and CDR2 YYREEE (reference sequence). This CDR3 is built from 17 residues. The CDR3 nucleotides are TGTGCCAGCAGCTTGGAATCAGCGGGAGGGCCGGCGGTTGAGCAGTTCTTC. It yields the protein CASSLESAGGPAVEQFF.

This clone was picked up a small number of times. The J gene is TRBJ2-2, the V gene TRBV19; 8 nucleotides align to TRBD1. From germline, CDR1 is LNHDA and CDR2 SQIVND (reference sequence). Trimming took 6 bases from V and 4 from J; bases not matched to a gene: 13. This CDR3 has 17 amino acids. DNA of the CDR3: TGTGCCAGTAGCACCACCCCCGGACAGGGCGGCACCGGGGAGCTGTTTTTT. This translates into CASSTTPGQGGTGELFF. Based on the CDR3 plus reference TRBV19 and TRBJ2-2, the full variable domain is DGGITQSPKYLFRKEGQNVTLSCEQNLNHDAMYWYRQDPGQGLRLIYYSQIVNDFQKGDIAEGYSVSREKKESFPLTVTSAQKNPTAFYLCASSTTPGQGGTGELFFGEGSRLTVL.

This clone was found a few times. The chain couples TRBV5-1 to TRBJ2-7; D perhaps matches TRBD1 (5 bases). The CDR3 extends over 11 amino acids. Germline lookup yields CDR1 SGHRS and CDR2 YFSETQ. Trimming cost V 0 bases and J 10 bases, with 8 bases left between them. The CDR3: CASSLGTIQYF. Written as DNA, the CDR3 is TGCGCCAGCAGCTTGGGGACAATACAGTACTTC.

This clone was seen a few times. The chain couples TRBV2 to TRBJ2-5; 8 bases are a match to TRBD1. The CDR3 totals 15 residues. After removal of 8 bases from V and 4 bases from J, the junction contained 12 bases not matched to a gene. CDR1 is SNHLY and CDR2 is FYNNEI in the germline V gene. In DNA form, the CDR3 reads TGTGCCAGCGGACAGGGAGGAAACCCCTTAGAGACCCAGTACTTC. Translated, it gives CASGQGGNPLETQYF.

The chain joins TRBV30 to TRBJ2-5; D not certain. Trimming pared 0 bases from V and 2 bases from J, leaving 10 bases between. The CDR3 has 14 residues. Germline V gene lookup returns CDR1 GTSNPN and CDR2 SVGIG (reference sequence). The CDR3 loop is CAWSVLRWQETQYF. The CDR3 DNA is TGTGCCTGGAGTGTGTTACGGTGGCAAGAGACCCAGTACTTC.

This sequence joins TRBV6-6 and TRBJ1-4; 7 bases agree with TRBD1. V gave up 5 bases and J gave up 3 bases; unmatched junction bases: 6. CDR1 is MNHNY and CDR2 is SVGAGI in the germline V gene (reference sequence). The CDR3 sequence is 15 residues long. The CDR3 is CASSTTGTANEKLFF. The CDR3 DNA reads as TGTGCCAGCAGTACAACCGGGACAGCTAATGAAAAACTGTTTTTT.

This clone was counted a few times. V gene TRBV5-1 combines with J gene TRBJ2-7; D is unresolved. Germline V gene lookup returns CDR1 SGHRS and CDR2 YFSETQ. The CDR3 runs 13 residues. V was pared by 3 bases and J by 8 bases, with 15 bases between. The CDR3 spells CASSSPNSQQQYF. The CDR3, as DNA: TGCGCCAGCAGCTCCCCTAACTCTCAACAGCAGTACTTC.

This clone appeared a few times. The V gene is TRBV11-2, the J gene TRBJ2-3, with 11 bases identical to TRBD1. CDR1 is SGHAT and CDR2 is FQNNGV in the germline V gene. The CDR3 totals 16 residues. The trim removed 5 bases at V and 3 bases at J, leaving 7 bases unmatched. As DNA, the CDR3 is TGTGCCAGCAGCGAAGGACAGGGGGCGGGTACAGATACGCAGTATTTT. This sequence encodes CASSEGQGAGTDTQYF.

The chain carries TRBV7-9 and TRBJ1-2; 7 bases match TRBD1. Germline-derived CDR1 and CDR2 are SEHNR and FQNEAQ (reference sequence). V trimming: 5 bases; J trimming: 2 bases; junction bases outside the gene matches: 2. The CDR3 runs to 13 residues. Written as DNA, the CDR3 is TGTGCCAGCAGCCCGGGACAGAACTATGGCTACACCTTC. It is translated as CASSPGQNYGYTF.

This clone was picked up a small number of times. The chain recombines TRBV4-3 with TRBJ2-6, with 12 bases fitting TRBD1. Germline-derived CDR1 and CDR2 are LGHNA and YSLEER. V gave up 4 bases and J gave up 2 bases; unmatched junction bases: 3. This CDR3 has 17 amino acids. The CDR3 spells CASSPGTGGAGANVLTF. CDR3 sequence (DNA): TGCGCCAGCAGCCCCGGGACAGGGGGCGCTGGGGCCAACGTCCTGACTTTC.

This rearrangement joins TRBV5-1 to TRBJ1-4, with TRBD1 matching 10 bases. The germline CDR1 and CDR2 sequences are SGHRS and YFSETQ. The CDR3 has 14 residues. Trimming cost V 4 bases and J 5 bases; bases outside gene matches: 2. CDR3 residues: CASSLDRGNEKLFF. The CDR3, as DNA: TGCGCCAGCAGCCTGGACAGGGGGAATGAAAAACTGTTTTTT.

This clone was seen more than once but under ten times. V and J are TRBV30 and TRBJ2-7; TRBD1 agrees at 7 bases. The CDR3 sequence is 13 residues long. Trimming at V came to 4 bases and at J to 5 bases, leaving 8 bases not matched to a gene. CDR1 is GTSNPN, CDR2 SVGIG, per germline (reference sequence). Written as DNA, the CDR3 is TGTGCCTGGACCGGGACAGCACCCCACGAGCAGTACTTC. Amino acid sequence: CAWTGTAPHEQYF. The variable domain in full, with the rest retrieved from reference TRBV30 and TRBJ2-7, is SQTIHQWPATLVQPVGSPLSLECTVEGTSNPNLYWYRQAAGRGLQLLFYSVGIGQISSEVPQNLSASRPQDRQFILSSKKLLLSDSGFYLCAWTGTAPHEQYFGPGTRLTVT.